The entry below describes one T cell receptor (beta chain). A junction boundary mismatches the germline segment, possibly from a read error. This specimen comes from a study of T cells after yellow fever vaccination. MiXCR, applied by TCRdb to the 5' RACE reads, yields one record per CDR3 protein. The data show about 300,000 distinct CDR3 sequences, 6.8% seen once. Germline loops: CDR1 SGHNT, CDR2 YYREEE (reference sequence). CDR3 length equals 13 residues. The specimen comprised PBMCs, sampled roughly 46 days after the first yellow fever vaccination. The V gene is TRBV5-4, the J gene TRBJ1-1, with D hard to call. The sequence came from a man aged 18 to 29 who received the YFV17D yellow fever vaccine. CDR3 loop: CSSSLARATEAFF. The CDR3 DNA reads TGTTCCAGCAGCTTGGCCCGGGCGACTGAAGCTTTCTTT.